The rows below give T cell receptor beta chains drawn from one sample of a study of cytomegalovirus exposure and HLA in healthy donors. TCRdb's table, derived via immunoSEQ multiplex PCR, lists solely in-frame clones and lacks some. In the table there are hundreds of thousands of clones, over 60% of which are singletons. Sample: PBMCs. These receptors were taken from a young man in good health and CMV-seronegative. CDR3s include the opening cysteine and the closing phenylalanine or tryptophan. Fields, in order: clone size, J gene, V gene, D gene, CDR3 DNA, CDR3 protein. D genes are given only for firm matches. Only part of the rows carry a size: once, few, many, or a class if the clone is expanded.

abundance: .
j_gene: TRBJ1-5
v_gene: TRBV5-1
d_gene: TRBD1
CDR3nt: TGCGCCAGCAGCTTGAGGGGGCTTGGCAATCAGCCCCAGCATTTT
CDR3aa: CASSLRGLGNQPQHF

abundance: .
j_gene: TRBJ2-5
v_gene: TRBV4-1
d_gene: TRBD1
CDR3nt: TGCGCCAGCAGCCACGGACAGGGCTGGGGGCAAGAGACCCAGTACTTC
CDR3aa: CASSHGQGWGQETQYF

abundance: few
j_gene: TRBJ2-5
v_gene: TRBV6-1
d_gene: TRBD2
CDR3nt: TGTGCCAGCGGTGGACTAGCGGAAGAGACCCAGTACTTC
CDR3aa: CASGGLAEETQYF

abundance: .
j_gene: TRBJ1-1
v_gene: TRBV10-3
d_gene: .
CDR3nt: TGTGCCATCAGTGGACAGGAGAACACTGAAGCTTTCTTT
CDR3aa: CAISGQENTEAFF

abundance: .
j_gene: TRBJ1-5
v_gene: TRBV28
d_gene: .
CDR3nt: TGTGCCAGCAGGGAGGGGACCAATCAGCCCCAGCATTTT
CDR3aa: CASREGTNQPQHF

abundance: .
j_gene: TRBJ2-7
v_gene: TRBV5-4
d_gene: .
CDR3nt: TGTGCCAGCAGCTTGGCCGGGACACCCACCACCCACGAGCAGTACTTC
CDR3aa: CASSLAGTPTTHEQYF

abundance: .
j_gene: TRBJ1-4
v_gene: TRBV11-2
d_gene: TRBD1
CDR3nt: TGTGCCAGCAGCGACGCAGGGGGCAGGGATGAAAAACTGTTTTTT
CDR3aa: CASSDAGGRDEKLFF

abundance: .
j_gene: TRBJ2-3
v_gene: TRBV27
d_gene: TRBD2
CDR3nt: TGTGCCAGCAGTCCCGGGACTAGCGGCACAGATACGCAGTATTTT
CDR3aa: CASSPGTSGTDTQYF

abundance: few
j_gene: TRBJ2-3
v_gene: TRBV4-3
d_gene: TRBD2
CDR3nt: TGCGCCAGCAGCCAAGGAAGTGGACTAGCGAGCACAGATACGCAGTATTTT
CDR3aa: CASSQGSGLASTDTQYF

abundance: few
j_gene: TRBJ2-3
v_gene: TRBV9
d_gene: .
CDR3nt: TGTGCCAGCAGCGTAACCACAGGGAGTGGGACCACAGATACGCAGTATTTT
CDR3aa: CASSVTTGSGTTDTQYF